The present entry profiles one TCR beta chain with its context. The table lists this clonotype with many counts. Its antigen has not been determined. Per-base quality was not reported, and no clone a single base away is much larger than it. These data come from a study of regulatory T cells in long-lasting Graves disease (dated by TCRdb to the early 2020s). About the full investigation: In the newly diagnosed Graves' disease group, patients had been taking antithyroid drugs for less than 3 months. This study used TCR sequencing and RNA sequencing of peripheral blood to compare persistent Graves' disease patients against newly diagnosed Graves' disease patients. The study took place in China and was registered as a clinical trial. TCR sequencing covered around 13 persistent and approximately 20 newly diagnosed Graves' disease patients, some 33 samples in total. General findings and caveats noted by the study authors: Persistent disease showed preferential use of TRBV28, TRBJ1-2 and TRBJ2-5, whereas newly diagnosed disease favored TRBV20-1 and TRBJ2-1. Only the TCR beta chain was sequenced and analyzed. More public clonotypes were shared among persistent patients (approximately 3,000) than among newly diagnosed patients (roughly 1,000). Compared with newly diagnosed patients, persistent Graves' disease patients had lower TCR Shannon entropy and fewer highly expanded clones, which suggests clonal expansion. The small sample size was acknowledged by the authors as a limitation that may reduce accuracy. Peripheral blood alone was examined, since thyroid tissue, which constituted the primary lesion, could not be accessed.

Libraries were prepared through multiplex PCR. The data were produced on an Illumina HiSeq 4000. To build TCR beta libraries, CDR3 regions were amplified by Arm-PCR using iRepertoire HTBI primers. PCR products were gel purified before sequencing. The original methods were these. Across samples, roughly 60 TRBV and roughly 15 TRBJ segments were identified and used for gene usage analysis of CDR3 amino acid clonotypes. Filtered high-quality paired reads were merged into contigs using COPE and FqMerger. BLAST was used to align contigs to the IMGT TRBV, TRBD and TRBJ reference genes, and CDR3 was defined following IMGT. Highly expanded clones were defined as clonotypes with a frequency above 0.1%. Shannon entropy served as the measure of repertoire diversity, while the Gini coefficient captured V-J evenness. Public clonotypes were defined as clonotypes shared by more than one individual. The public reads were reanalyzed by TCRdb: fastp trimming at Q25, MiXCR alignment, in-frame beta chains only. One record per CDR3 amino acid sequence lists the most common genes and DNA. TCRdb's processing, not the authors' own work, is the source of the V and J calls. Here the sample has roughly 520,000 distinct CDR3 sequences; around 12% occur a single time. The ten largest clones add up to around 9.3% of the sample.

CDR1 and CDR2 (MNHNS, SASEGT) derive from the germline V gene. Relative to germline, V is missing 7 bases and J is missing 9 bases, with 10 bases of the junction outside any gene match. The CDR3 numbers 16 residues from cysteine through phenylalanine. Of the read, only the CDR3 DNA is kept; its 48 bases are in frame from base 1. This specimen's time point label, interpreted: newly diagnosed GD, antithyroid drugs for less than 3 months. RNA was extracted from PBMCs in TRIzol for both TCR sequencing and RNA sequencing. Graves' disease was diagnosed according to American Thyroid Association guidelines. Patients for the study were recruited at an endocrinology department in Xi'an, China. Each patient gave approximately 9 milliliters of peripheral blood, collected in an EDTA anticoagulant tube. Ficoll Paque Plus density gradient separation was used to isolate PBMCs, and no additional T cell sorting was done. RNA quality was checked with an Agilent 2100 Bioanalyzer and agarose gel, and concentration with a NanoDrop 2000.

The same sample was also used in a study of T cells in Graves' hyperthyroidism and ophthalmopathy. As the second publication notes: Graves' hyperthyroidism was defined as stable when no progression to ophthalmopathy occurred over 18 months of follow-up. Hyperthyroidism patients were newly diagnosed, with disease duration under 2 months, and aged 18 to 65 years. Exclusion was applied to patients with uncontrolled infections, other autoimmune diseases, pregnancy or lactation. Clinical symptoms, serum thyroxine and TRAb, thyroid ultrasound, and orbital computed tomography formed the basis for the diagnoses. For the first round of RT-PCR on the TCR CDR3, the HTBI primer set was used together with the Qiagen OneStep RT-PCR kit. Most expanded thyroid clonotypes (frequency above 0.001) were also detected in blood, a finding suggesting that blood repertoires may reflect thyroid immune responses. A 13 V-J signature model separated ophthalmopathy from stable hyperthyroidism, with nearly 90% sensitivity and roughly 81% specificity in cross-validation and 80%/75% in testing. During validation, the model predicted progression to ophthalmopathy a median of around 7 months ahead of onset, with just under 71% sensitivity and 72.22% specificity. To identify TCR V-J signatures that set the groups apart, the researchers used a discovery cohort of more than 95 patients, made up of around 40 with Graves' ophthalmopathy and 57 with stable Graves' hyperthyroidism. Whether ophthalmopathy could be predicted prospectively was tested in an independent validation cohort made up of under 20 hyperthyroidism patients plus 17 patients who later progressed to ophthalmopathy. For training and testing, the 80 to 100 patients in the discovery cohort were randomly divided in a 7:3 ratio. In addition, the study compared T-cell repertoires in thyroid tissue and in blood from several Graves' hyperthyroidism patients. Once sampling was done, hyperthyroidism patients were given methimazole at a starting dose of 30 mg daily, whereas ophthalmopathy patients were given high-dose intravenous methylprednisolone. Libraries were constructed in a second round of multiplex PCR, after which size selection and purification were carried out. Sequencing of the libraries was done on an Illumina HiSeq2000 using paired-end 100 bp reads. SOAPnuke was used to process the raw data, removing reads that contained adapters or uncalled bases, had a mean Phred below 15, or lacked an exact match to the constant primer or identifier. High-quality paired reads were merged using COPE v1.2.5, and each unique nucleotide sequence was defined as a clonotype. MiTCR v1.1 was used to align clonotypes to the IMGT TRBV, TRBD and TRBJ reference segments. Analysis was restricted to V-J combinations with a frequency above 0.0001, which covered approximately 99% of repertoires. A TCS score was defined as the ratio of F50 (clonal expansion) to E x V (chaos), with BLOSUM62-based TCRdist applied between CDR3 peptides within each V-J. Welch's t-statistics and random forest reduced just over 500 V-J features to 13, which were used in a naive Bayes classifier (R e1071). Sample size was not statistically predetermined, and blinding of investigators to group allocation was not performed. The paper reports TCR Vbeta CDR3 sequencing of over 130 peripheral blood samples: approximately 41 ophthalmopathy, some 80 hyperthyroidism and about 17 progressor patients.

The source was peripheral blood mononuclear cells (PBMCs), collected at new diagnosis, from a patient treated with antithyroid drugs. The sequence was collected from a woman aged 25 to 45 with Graves disease. Donor details come from another sample of the same person, matched by shared clones. The sequence links TRBV6-1 to TRBJ2-1; 15 central nucleotides agree with TRBD2. The CDR3 reads CASTGAGLAGGREQFF. The DNA sequence is TGTGCCAGCACTGGCGCAGGACTAGCGGGAGGGCGTGAGCAGTTCTTC.